This T cell receptor (beta chain) was captured by sequencing in a study of cytotoxic CD8 clonotypes in ibrutinib-treated CLL. Sequencing was designed to attain a depth spanning 1 in 200,000 to 1 in 1 million T cells. Using immunoSEQ multiplex PCR, the repertoire was profiled, and TCRdb retains in-frame clones only, with some absent. The data hold over 95,000 clones, with about 50% observed a single time. This clone was counted at least ten times. Its ends do not fully match the called genes, so a read error is possible. Germline values: CDR1 MDHEN, CDR2 SYDVKM. CDR3 size: 11 residues. The receptor's source is a human donor with chronic lymphocytic leukemia. The input for sequencing was PBMCs, taken after 24 months of ibrutinib treatment. The chain carries TRBV28 and TRBJ1-2; D remains unclear. CDR3 sequence (DNA): TGTGCCAGCAGTTCTAACGATGGCTACACCTTC. Protein sequence: CASSSNDGYTF.